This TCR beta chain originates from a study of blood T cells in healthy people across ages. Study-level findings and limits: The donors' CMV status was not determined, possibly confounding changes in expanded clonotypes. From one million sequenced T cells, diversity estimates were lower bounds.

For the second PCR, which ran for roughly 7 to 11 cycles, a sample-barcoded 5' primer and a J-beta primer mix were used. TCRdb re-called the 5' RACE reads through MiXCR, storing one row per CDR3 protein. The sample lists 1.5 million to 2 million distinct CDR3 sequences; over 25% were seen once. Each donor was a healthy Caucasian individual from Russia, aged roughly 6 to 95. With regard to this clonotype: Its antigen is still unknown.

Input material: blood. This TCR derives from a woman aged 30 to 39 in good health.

CDR3 loop: CASSNRAEAFF. Written as DNA, the CDR3 is TGTGCCAGCAGCAACAGGGCTGAAGCTTTCTTT. The rearrangement uses TRBV27 and TRBJ1-1; TRBD1 is a possible D gene (6 bases). With 6 bases removed from V and 6 bases from J, the gap between germline ends came to 8 bases. The CDR3 extends over 11 amino acids. In germline, CDR1 is MNHEY, CDR2 SMNVEV (reference sequence).